This TCR beta chain originates from a study of tumor-infiltrating lymphocytes in glioblastoma multiforme. Three nested ARM-PCR rounds with V-beta and C-beta primers built TCRB libraries. TCRdb reanalysed the multiplex PCR reads using MiXCR and keeps one entry per CDR3 protein. The repertoire holds just under 20,000 distinct CDR3 sequences, with about two thirds as singletons. Trimming stripped 5 bases from V and 1 base from J, with 11 bases between. CDR3 size: 14 residues. The germline gives CDR1 SGHAT, CDR2 FQNNGV. The sequence derives from a male donor with glioblastoma. This chain uses TRBV11-2 with TRBJ1-1, with D perhaps matching TRBD1 (5 bases). The specimen sequenced was peripheral blood. The CDR3 nucleotides read TGTGCCAGCAGCATTTTAGGACAGAACACTGAAGCTTTCTTT. Its translation is CASSILGQNTEAFF.